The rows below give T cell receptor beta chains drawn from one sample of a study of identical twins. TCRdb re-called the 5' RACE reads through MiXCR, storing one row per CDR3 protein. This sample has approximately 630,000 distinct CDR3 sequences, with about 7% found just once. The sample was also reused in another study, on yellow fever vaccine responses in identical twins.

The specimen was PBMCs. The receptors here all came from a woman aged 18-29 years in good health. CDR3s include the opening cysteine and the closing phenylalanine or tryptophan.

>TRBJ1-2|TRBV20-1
CSAREDTSYGYTF
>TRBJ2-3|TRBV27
CASSFRALADTQYF
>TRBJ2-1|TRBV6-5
CASSYVGTSVSSYNEQFF
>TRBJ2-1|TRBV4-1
CASSKGLAGKSYNEQFF
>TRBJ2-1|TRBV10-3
CAISESQGLLSSYNEQFF
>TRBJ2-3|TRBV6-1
CASGSLTTDTQYF
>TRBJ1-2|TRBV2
CASNVDRGDGYTF
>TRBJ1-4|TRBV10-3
CAISRDRGGTNEKLFF
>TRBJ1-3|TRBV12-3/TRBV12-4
CASSRGTDSGNTIYF
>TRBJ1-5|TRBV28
CASNPGGRHQPQHF
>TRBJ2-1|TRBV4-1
CASSQDGQAVNEQFF
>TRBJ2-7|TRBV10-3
CAISASGTDYSYEQYF
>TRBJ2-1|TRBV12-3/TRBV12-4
CASSLEGANYNEQFF
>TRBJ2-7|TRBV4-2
CASSQDSGFAYEQYF
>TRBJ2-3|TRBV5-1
CASRLGTSGRNLLTDTQYF
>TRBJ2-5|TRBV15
CATSSWGTGEETQYF
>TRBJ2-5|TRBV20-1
CSASKSETQYF
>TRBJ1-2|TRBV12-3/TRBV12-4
CASSLATGGYYGYTF
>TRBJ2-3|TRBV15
CATSRDLASDTQYF
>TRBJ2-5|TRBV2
CASSVQREGHSGETQYF
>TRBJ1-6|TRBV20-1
CSAPQDRTNSPLHF
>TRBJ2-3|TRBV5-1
CASSLEGANTQYF